Listed below are T cell receptor beta chains from one sample, sequenced in a study of blood T cells in healthy people across ages. One entry per CDR3 protein results from TCRdb running MiXCR on the 5' RACE reads. The data show 1.5 million to 2 million distinct CDR3 sequences, with around half seen just once and over 2% held by the top ten. Material: blood. These receptors all stem from a woman aged 40-49 years in good health. CDR3s include the opening cysteine and the closing phenylalanine or tryptophan. A D gene is named only where the DNA matches it firmly. Rows give clone size only sometimes, using once, few, many, or a class for an expanded clone.

J: TRBJ2-7
V: TRBV7-9
D: -
size: few
DNA: TGTGCCAGCAGCTTAGATCCGGCTTCCGACTACGAGCAGTACTTC
CDR3: CASSLDPASDYEQYF

J: TRBJ2-3
V: TRBV15
D: -
size: few
DNA: TGTGCCACCAGCTTACGACCGCTCACAGATACGCAGTATTTT
CDR3: CATSLRPLTDTQYF

J: TRBJ2-3
V: TRBV7-3
D: -
size: -
DNA: TGTGTCAGCAGCTCGGGGGCCCCGGGGACTAGCACAGATACGCAGTATTTT
CDR3: CVSSSGAPGTSTDTQYF

J: TRBJ2-5
V: TRBV7-9
D: -
size: few
DNA: TGTGCCAGCAGCTTAGCGCAACAGGCCGGGGGAGAGACCCAGTACTTC
CDR3: CASSLAQQAGGETQYF

J: TRBJ2-1
V: TRBV9
D: TRBD2
size: -
DNA: TGTGCCAGCAGCGTAGAATTAGCGGGGGGCCGAAATGAGCAGTTCTTC
CDR3: CASSVELAGGRNEQFF

J: TRBJ2-1
V: TRBV7-9
D: -
size: -
DNA: TGTGCCAGTAGGGGGGGCGGGAGATACAATGAGCAGTTCTTC
CDR3: CASRGGGRYNEQFF

J: TRBJ1-5
V: TRBV20-1
D: TRBD1
size: -
DNA: TGCAGTGCTAGAGATCGGGACAGGGGGATTGTAGGCAATCAGCCCCAGCATTTT
CDR3: CSARDRDRGIVGNQPQHF

J: TRBJ1-5
V: TRBV28
D: -
size: -
DNA: TGTGCCAGCAGAGAACGGCTTTATAGCAATCAGCCCCAGCATTTT
CDR3: CASRERLYSNQPQHF

J: TRBJ1-6
V: TRBV18
D: -
size: -
DNA: TGTGCCAGCTCACCACAGAATATTGAATCACCCCTCCACTTT
CDR3: CASSPQNIESPLHF

J: TRBJ2-5
V: TRBV4-2
D: TRBD2
size: -
DNA: TGTGCCAGCGGGGGGACTAGCGAGGAGACCCAGTACTTC
CDR3: CASGGTSEETQYF

J: TRBJ1-5
V: TRBV20-1
D: -
size: -
DNA: TGCAGTGCTGGCCGACAGCCCGATCAGCCCCAGCATTTT
CDR3: CSAGRQPDQPQHF

J: TRBJ1-6
V: TRBV4-3
D: TRBD1
size: -
DNA: TGCGCCAGCAGCCAAACGACAGGGATTAATTCACCCCTCCACTTT
CDR3: CASSQTTGINSPLHF

J: TRBJ2-3
V: TRBV6-5
D: TRBD2
size: -
DNA: TGTGCCAGCAGTCTGCGGACTAGCCCAGATACGCAGTATTTT
CDR3: CASSLRTSPDTQYF

J: TRBJ2-1
V: TRBV12-3/TRBV12-4
D: -
size: few
DNA: TGTGCCAGCGGGGGGTTTTCCTACAATGAGCAGTTCTTC
CDR3: CASGGFSYNEQFF

J: TRBJ2-1
V: TRBV20-1
D: -
size: few
DNA: TGCAGTGCTAGTGTAGCGAACAATGAGCAGTTCTTC
CDR3: CSASVANNEQFF

J: TRBJ2-7
V: TRBV5-1
D: TRBD1
size: -
DNA: TGCGCCAGCAGCGTGGACAGGGGGACGGAGCAGTACTTC
CDR3: CASSVDRGTEQYF

J: TRBJ2-1
V: TRBV15
D: -
size: few
DNA: TGTGCCACCCAGAACACACGGAGCTCCTACAATGAGCAGTTCTTC
CDR3: CATQNTRSSYNEQFF

J: TRBJ1-2
V: TRBV4-1
D: -
size: -
DNA: TGCGCCAGCAGTCGTCCAGGGTATTCTGGAGGCTACACCTTC
CDR3: CASSRPGYSGGYTF

J: TRBJ2-3
V: TRBV7-2
D: TRBD2
size: -
DNA: TGTGCCAGCAGCTTATTTACAACTAGCGGGGGTCGGACAGATACGCAGTATTTT
CDR3: CASSLFTTSGGRTDTQYF

J: TRBJ2-3
V: TRBV5-1
D: TRBD2
size: -
DNA: TGCGCCAGCGAACGGGGGGACACAGATACGCAGTATTTT
CDR3: CASERGDTDTQYF

J: TRBJ2-1
V: TRBV3-1
D: -
size: -
DNA: TGTGCCAGCAGCCCGGGGGCCGTTCCCTACAATGAGCAGTTCTTC
CDR3: CASSPGAVPYNEQFF

J: TRBJ1-2
V: TRBV3-1
D: TRBD1
size: -
DNA: TGTGCCAGCAGCCCCAGAGGACAGGGCGGTGGCTACACCTTC
CDR3: CASSPRGQGGGYTF

J: TRBJ2-7
V: TRBV6-6
D: -
size: -
DNA: TGTGCCAGCAGTTACTCCGGGGAGGCACCAACCTACGAGCAGTACTTC
CDR3: CASSYSGEAPTYEQYF

J: TRBJ2-5
V: TRBV1
D: -
size: -
DNA: TGCACCAGCAGCCAAGCTGATCGGGGGGCCCCCGAGACCCAGTACTTC
CDR3: CTSSQADRGAPETQYF

J: TRBJ1-1
V: TRBV29-1
D: -
size: -
DNA: TGCAGCGTTAGGATGACCTTGGACACTGAAGCTTTCTTT
CDR3: CSVRMTLDTEAFF

J: TRBJ2-1
V: TRBV20-1
D: TRBD2
size: -
DNA: TGCAGTGCTCGACTAGCGGGGGAGCAGTTCTTC
CDR3: CSARLAGEQFF